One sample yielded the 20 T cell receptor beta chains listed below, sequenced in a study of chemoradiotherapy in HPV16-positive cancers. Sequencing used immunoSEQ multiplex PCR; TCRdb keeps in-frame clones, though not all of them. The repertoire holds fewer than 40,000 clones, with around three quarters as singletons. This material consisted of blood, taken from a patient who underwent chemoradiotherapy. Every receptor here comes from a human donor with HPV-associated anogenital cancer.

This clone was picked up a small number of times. CDR3 amino acids: CASSIWGSTEAFF. CDR3 bases: TGTGCCAGTAGTATATGGGGTAGCACTGAAGCTTTCTTT. The chain joins TRBV19 to TRBJ1-1; D gene ambiguous. The CDR3 is made up of 13 amino acids. Germline CDR1 reads LNHDA; CDR2 reads SQIVND (reference sequence). V was shortened by 2 bases and J by 4 bases, with 8 bases between the two germline ends.

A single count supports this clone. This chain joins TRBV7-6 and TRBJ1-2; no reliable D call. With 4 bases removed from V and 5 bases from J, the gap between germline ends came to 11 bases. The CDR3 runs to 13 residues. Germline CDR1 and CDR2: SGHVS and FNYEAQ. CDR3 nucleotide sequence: TGTGCCAGCAGCTCGAGCGCGGGTTATGGCTACACCTTC. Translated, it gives CASSSSAGYGYTF.

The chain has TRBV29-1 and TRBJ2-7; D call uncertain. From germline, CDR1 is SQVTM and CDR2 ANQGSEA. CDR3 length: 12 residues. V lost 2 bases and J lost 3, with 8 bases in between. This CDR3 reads CSVENPNYEQYF. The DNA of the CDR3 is TGCAGCGTTGAAAACCCGAACTACGAGCAGTACTTC.

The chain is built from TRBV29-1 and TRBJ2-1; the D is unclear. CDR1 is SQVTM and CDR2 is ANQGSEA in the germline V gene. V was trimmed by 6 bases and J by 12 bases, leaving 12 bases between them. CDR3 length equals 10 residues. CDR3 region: CSVYGGVQFF. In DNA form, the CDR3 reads TGCAGCGTCTACGGTGGGGTGCAGTTCTTC.

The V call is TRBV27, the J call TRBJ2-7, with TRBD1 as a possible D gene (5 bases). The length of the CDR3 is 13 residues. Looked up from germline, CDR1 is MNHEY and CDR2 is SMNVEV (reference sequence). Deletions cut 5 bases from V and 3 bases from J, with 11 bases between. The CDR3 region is CASSPRQIYEQYF. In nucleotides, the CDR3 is TGTGCCAGCAGTCCACGACAGATCTACGAGCAGTACTTC.

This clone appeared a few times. The CDR3 loop reads CASRETGAGSPLHF. Written as DNA, the CDR3 is TGTGCCAGCAGGGAGACAGGGGCAGGTTCACCCCTCCACTTT. V and J are TRBV2 and TRBJ1-6; 8 nucleotides align to TRBD1. CDR1 SNHLY and CDR2 FYNNEI come from the germline V gene. CDR3 length: 14 residues. Unmatched junction bases numbered 7, after V lost 6 bases and J lost 9 bases.

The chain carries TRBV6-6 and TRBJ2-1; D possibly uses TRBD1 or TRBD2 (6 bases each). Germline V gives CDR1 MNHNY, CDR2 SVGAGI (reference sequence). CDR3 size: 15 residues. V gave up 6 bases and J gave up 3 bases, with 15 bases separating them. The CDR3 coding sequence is TGTGCCAGCAGGATGGGGGGCGGGGTCTACAATGAGCAGTTCTTC. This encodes CASRMGGGVYNEQFF.

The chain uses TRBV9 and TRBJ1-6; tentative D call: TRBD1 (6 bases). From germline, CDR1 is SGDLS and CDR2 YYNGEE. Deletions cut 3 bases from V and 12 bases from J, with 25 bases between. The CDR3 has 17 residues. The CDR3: CASSAELGLTGSQPLHF. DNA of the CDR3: TGTGCCAGCAGCGCCGAGCTAGGGCTTACAGGGTCCCAACCCCTCCACTTT.

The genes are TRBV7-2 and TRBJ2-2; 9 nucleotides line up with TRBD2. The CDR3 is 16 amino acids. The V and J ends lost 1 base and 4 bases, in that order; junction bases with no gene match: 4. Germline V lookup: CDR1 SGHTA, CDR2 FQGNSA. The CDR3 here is CASSLDWRGGTGELFF. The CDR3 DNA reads TGTGCCAGCAGCTTAGACTGGCGGGGGGGCACCGGGGAGCTGTTTTTT.

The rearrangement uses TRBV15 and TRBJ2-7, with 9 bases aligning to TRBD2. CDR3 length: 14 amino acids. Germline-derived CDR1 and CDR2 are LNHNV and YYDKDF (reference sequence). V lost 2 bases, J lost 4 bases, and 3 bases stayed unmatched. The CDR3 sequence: CATSRLAGPYEQYF. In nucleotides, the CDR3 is TGTGCCACCAGCAGACTAGCGGGACCTTACGAGCAGTACTTC.

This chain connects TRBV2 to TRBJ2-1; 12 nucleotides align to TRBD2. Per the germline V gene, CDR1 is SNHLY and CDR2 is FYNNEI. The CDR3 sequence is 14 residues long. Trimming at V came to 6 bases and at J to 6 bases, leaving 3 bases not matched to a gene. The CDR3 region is CASSSSGGANEQFF. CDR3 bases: TGTGCCAGCAGCTCTAGCGGGGGGGCCAATGAGCAGTTCTTC. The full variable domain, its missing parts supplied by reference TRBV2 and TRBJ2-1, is EPEVTQTPSHQVTQMGQEVILRCVPISNHLYFYWYRQILGQKVEFLVSFYNNEISEKSEIFDDQFSVERPDGSNFTLKIRSTKLEDSAMYFCASSSSGGANEQFFGPGTRLTVL.

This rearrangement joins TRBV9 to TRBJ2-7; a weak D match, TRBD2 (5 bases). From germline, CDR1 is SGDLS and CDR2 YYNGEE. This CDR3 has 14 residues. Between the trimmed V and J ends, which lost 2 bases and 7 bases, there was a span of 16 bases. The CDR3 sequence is CASSVEVSHGEQYF. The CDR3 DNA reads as TGTGCCAGCAGCGTGGAGGTATCGCATGGGGAGCAGTACTTC.

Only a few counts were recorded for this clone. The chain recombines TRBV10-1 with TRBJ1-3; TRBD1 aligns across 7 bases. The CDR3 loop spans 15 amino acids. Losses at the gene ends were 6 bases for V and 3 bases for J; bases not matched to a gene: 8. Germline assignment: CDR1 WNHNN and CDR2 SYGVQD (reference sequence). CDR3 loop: CASRAGTDLGNTIYF. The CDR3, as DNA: TGCGCCAGCAGAGCCGGGACAGATCTTGGAAACACCATATATTTT.

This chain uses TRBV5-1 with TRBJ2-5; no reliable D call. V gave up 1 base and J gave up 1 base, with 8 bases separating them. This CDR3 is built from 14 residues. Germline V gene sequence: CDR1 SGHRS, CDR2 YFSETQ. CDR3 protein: CASSLTPAQETQYF. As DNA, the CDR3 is TGCGCCAGCAGCTTGACGCCAGCCCAAGAGACCCAGTACTTC.

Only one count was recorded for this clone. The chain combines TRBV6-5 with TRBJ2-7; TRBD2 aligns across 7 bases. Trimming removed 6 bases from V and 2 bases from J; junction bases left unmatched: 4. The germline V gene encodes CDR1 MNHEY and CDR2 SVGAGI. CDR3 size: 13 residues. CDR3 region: CASSPAGAYEQYF. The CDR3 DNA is TGTGCCAGCAGCCCTGCGGGGGCCTACGAGCAGTACTTC.

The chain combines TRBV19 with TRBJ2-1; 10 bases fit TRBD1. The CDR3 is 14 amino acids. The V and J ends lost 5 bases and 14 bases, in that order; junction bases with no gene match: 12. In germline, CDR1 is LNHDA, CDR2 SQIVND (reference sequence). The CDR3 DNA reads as TGTGCCAGTAGTCCGGGACAGGGGCCCACTGGGGAGTTCTTC. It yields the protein CASSPGQGPTGEFF. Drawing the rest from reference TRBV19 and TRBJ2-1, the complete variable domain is DGGITQSPKYLFRKEGQNVTLSCEQNLNHDAMYWYRQDPGQGLRLIYYSQIVNDFQKGDIAEGYSVSREKKESFPLTVTSAQKNPTAFYLCASSPGQGPTGEFFGPGTRLTVL.

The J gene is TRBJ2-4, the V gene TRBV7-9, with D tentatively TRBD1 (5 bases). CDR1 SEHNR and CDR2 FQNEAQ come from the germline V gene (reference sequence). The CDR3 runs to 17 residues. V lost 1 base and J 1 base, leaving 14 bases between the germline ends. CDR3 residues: CASSLEVGAGAKNIQYF. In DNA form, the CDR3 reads TGTGCCAGCAGCTTAGAGGTCGGCGCAGGGGCCAAAAACATTCAGTACTTC. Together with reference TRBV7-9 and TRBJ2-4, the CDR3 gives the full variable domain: DTGVSQNPRHKITKRGQNVTFRCDPISEHNRLYWYRQTLGQGPEFLTYFQNEAQLEKSRLLSDRFSAERPKGSFSTLEIQRTEQGDSAMYLCASSLEVGAGAKNIQYFGAGTRLSVL.

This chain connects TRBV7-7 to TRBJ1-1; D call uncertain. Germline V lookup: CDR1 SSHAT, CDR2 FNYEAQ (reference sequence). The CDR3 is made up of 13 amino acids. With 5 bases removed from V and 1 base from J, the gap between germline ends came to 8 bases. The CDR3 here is CASSLTPNTEAFF. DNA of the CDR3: TGTGCCAGCAGCCTTACCCCGAACACTGAAGCTTTCTTT.

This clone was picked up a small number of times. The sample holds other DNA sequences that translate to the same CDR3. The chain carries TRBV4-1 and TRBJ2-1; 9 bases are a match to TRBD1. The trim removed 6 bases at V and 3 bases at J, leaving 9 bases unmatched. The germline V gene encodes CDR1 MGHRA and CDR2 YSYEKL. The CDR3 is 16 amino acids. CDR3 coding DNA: TGCGCCAGCAGTCAATTATGGACAGGGGACTACAATGAGCAGTTCTTC. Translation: CASSQLWTGDYNEQFF.

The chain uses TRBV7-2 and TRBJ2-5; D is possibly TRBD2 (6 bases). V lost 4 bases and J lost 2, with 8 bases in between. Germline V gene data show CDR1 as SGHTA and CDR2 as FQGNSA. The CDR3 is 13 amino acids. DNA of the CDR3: TGTGCCAGCAGCTACCGGGGGCAAGAGACCCAGTACTTC. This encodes CASSYRGQETQYF.